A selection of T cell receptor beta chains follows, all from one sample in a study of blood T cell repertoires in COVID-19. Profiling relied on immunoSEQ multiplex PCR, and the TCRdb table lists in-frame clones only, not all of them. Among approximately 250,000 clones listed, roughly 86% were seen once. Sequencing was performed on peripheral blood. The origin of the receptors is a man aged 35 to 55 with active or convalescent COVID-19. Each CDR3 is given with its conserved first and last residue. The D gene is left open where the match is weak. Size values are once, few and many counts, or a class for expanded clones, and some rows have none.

CDR3 DNA: TGTGCCAGCAGCTTACTAGCGGTGAACACCGGGGAGCTGTTTTTT
CDR3 protein: CASSLLAVNTGELFF
J gene: TRBJ2-2
clone size: NA
D gene: TRBD2
V gene: TRBV5-6

CDR3 DNA: TGTGCCAGTAGTATCGGGCTAGCGAGCGGGGGGACCTCTGGGGCCAACGTCCTGACTTTC
CDR3 protein: CASSIGLASGGTSGANVLTF
J gene: TRBJ2-6
clone size: NA
D gene: TRBD2
V gene: TRBV19

CDR3 DNA: TGTGCTTCAAACGGAGGACAGATGAACACTGAAGCTTTCTTT
CDR3 protein: CASNGGQMNTEAFF
J gene: TRBJ1-1
clone size: NA
D gene: NA
V gene: TRBV2

CDR3 DNA: TGTGCCAGCAGCCGGGGACTAGCGGGTCTAGCCAATTACGAGCAGTACTTC
CDR3 protein: CASSRGLAGLANYEQYF
J gene: TRBJ2-7
clone size: NA
D gene: TRBD2
V gene: TRBV7-2

CDR3 DNA: TGTGCCAGCAGACCCCGGGACAACGATGAAAAACTGTTTTTT
CDR3 protein: CASRPRDNDEKLFF
J gene: TRBJ1-4
clone size: NA
D gene: NA
V gene: TRBV4-2

CDR3 DNA: TGTGCCAGCAGCTTAGCTATCAGGGGATACCAAGAGACCCAGTACTTC
CDR3 protein: CASSLAIRGYQETQYF
J gene: TRBJ2-5
clone size: NA
D gene: NA
V gene: TRBV7-2

CDR3 DNA: TGTGCCACTCGACAGGGTAGCAATCAGCCCCAGCATTTT
CDR3 protein: CATRQGSNQPQHF
J gene: TRBJ1-5
clone size: once
D gene: TRBD1
V gene: TRBV6-5

CDR3 DNA: TGCGCCAGCAGCCAAGGCCCCGGGAGGGCAGATACGCAGTATTTT
CDR3 protein: CASSQGPGRADTQYF
J gene: TRBJ2-3
clone size: NA
D gene: TRBD2
V gene: TRBV4-1

CDR3 DNA: TGTGCCAGCAGCCCCTGGACAGGGGGCCACGAGCAGTACTTC
CDR3 protein: CASSPWTGGHEQYF
J gene: TRBJ2-7
clone size: NA
D gene: TRBD1
V gene: TRBV9

CDR3 DNA: TGCAGCGCCCAGGTGGGACAGGGATATGATGAAGCTTTCTTT
CDR3 protein: CSAQVGQGYDEAFF
J gene: TRBJ1-1
clone size: NA
D gene: TRBD1
V gene: TRBV29-1

CDR3 DNA: TGTGCCAGCAGCCAGGAGACAGGGAGGTATCCTGAAGCTTTCTTT
CDR3 protein: CASSQETGRYPEAFF
J gene: TRBJ1-1
clone size: few
D gene: TRBD1
V gene: TRBV7-6

CDR3 DNA: TGTGCCAGCAGCTTGGTGACTAGATTAATCACCGGGGAGCTGTTTTTT
CDR3 protein: CASSLVTRLITGELFF
J gene: TRBJ2-2
clone size: NA
D gene: NA
V gene: TRBV5-6

CDR3 DNA: TGTGCCAGTACAGAGGGATCCTATGGCTACACCTTC
CDR3 protein: CASTEGSYGYTF
J gene: TRBJ1-2
clone size: once
D gene: NA
V gene: TRBV19

CDR3 DNA: TGTGCCAGCAGCTCGCCTGACTTGGGGGGGCAGACCCAGTACTTC
CDR3 protein: CASSSPDLGGQTQYF
J gene: TRBJ2-5
clone size: NA
D gene: NA
V gene: TRBV7-9

CDR3 DNA: TGTGCCAGCAGCTTGGATAGCGGGGGCACAGATACGCAGTATTTT
CDR3 protein: CASSLDSGGTDTQYF
J gene: TRBJ2-3
clone size: NA
D gene: TRBD2
V gene: TRBV5-4

CDR3 DNA: TGTGCCAGCAGTGTCTTCCCAACCCACGACAAGGCCAGGGAAAAACTGTTTTTT
CDR3 protein: CASSVFPTHDKAREKLFF
J gene: TRBJ1-4
clone size: NA
D gene: NA
V gene: TRBV28

CDR3 DNA: TGTGCCAGCAGTGAAGCATACTCTGGGGCCAACGTCCTGACTTTC
CDR3 protein: CASSEAYSGANVLTF
J gene: TRBJ2-6
clone size: NA
D gene: NA
V gene: TRBV2

CDR3 DNA: TGTGCCAGCAGCTCGTACTCTGGGGCCAACGTCCTGACTTTC
CDR3 protein: CASSSYSGANVLTF
J gene: TRBJ2-6
clone size: once
D gene: NA
V gene: TRBV5-6

CDR3 DNA: TGTGCCAGCAAGCACGGGACTAGAATTCGCAATGAGCAGTTCTTC
CDR3 protein: CASKHGTRIRNEQFF
J gene: TRBJ2-1
clone size: few
D gene: TRBD2
V gene: TRBV28

CDR3 DNA: TGTGCCACCCAGACTCAACCGAACACTGAAGCTTTCTTT
CDR3 protein: CATQTQPNTEAFF
J gene: TRBJ1-1
clone size: NA
D gene: NA
V gene: TRBV19

CDR3 DNA: TGCGCCAGCAGTGAGTCGAGGGACTCCTCCTACGAGCAGTACTTC
CDR3 protein: CASSESRDSSYEQYF
J gene: TRBJ2-7
clone size: NA
D gene: NA
V gene: TRBV10-1

CDR3 DNA: TGTGCCAGCAGCTGGGGACTAGCGGACAATGAGCAGTTCTTC
CDR3 protein: CASSWGLADNEQFF
J gene: TRBJ2-1
clone size: NA
D gene: TRBD2
V gene: TRBV13

CDR3 DNA: TGTGCCAGCACCCGCGGGGTGAGGGAAAAACTGTTTTTT
CDR3 protein: CASTRGVREKLFF
J gene: TRBJ1-4
clone size: NA
D gene: NA
V gene: TRBV6-5

CDR3 DNA: TGTGCCAGCCTCGGTTGGGACAGTCCCTACGAGCAGTACTTC
CDR3 protein: CASLGWDSPYEQYF
J gene: TRBJ2-7
clone size: NA
D gene: TRBD1
V gene: TRBV27

CDR3 DNA: TGTGCCAGCAGTCCGGACAGGGAGACTGAAGCTTTCTTT
CDR3 protein: CASSPDRETEAFF
J gene: TRBJ1-1
clone size: NA
D gene: TRBD1
V gene: TRBV28

CDR3 DNA: TGTGCCAGTAGGGGCGGAAACACCATATATTTT
CDR3 protein: CASRGGNTIYF
J gene: TRBJ1-3
clone size: NA
D gene: NA
V gene: TRBV19

CDR3 DNA: TGTGCCAGCAGCCAGGCCGGGAGCCTACAAAATTCACCCCTCCACTTT
CDR3 protein: CASSQAGSLQNSPLHF
J gene: TRBJ1-6
clone size: NA
D gene: NA
V gene: TRBV14

CDR3 DNA: TGTGCCAGCAGTCAACAGGGGGCTGTGGACACCATATATTTT
CDR3 protein: CASSQQGAVDTIYF
J gene: TRBJ1-3
clone size: NA
D gene: TRBD1
V gene: TRBV7-9

CDR3 DNA: TGTGCCAGCAGTTACTCGAACAGGGACCCGAACACTGAAGCTTTCTTT
CDR3 protein: CASSYSNRDPNTEAFF
J gene: TRBJ1-1
clone size: once
D gene: NA
V gene: TRBV6-5

CDR3 DNA: TGCGCCAGCAGCCCTGGAGGGCCACCAGGTTTGGAGAACTACGAGCAGTACTTC
CDR3 protein: CASSPGGPPGLENYEQYF
J gene: TRBJ2-7
clone size: NA
D gene: NA
V gene: TRBV5-1

CDR3 DNA: TGTGCCAGCAGCTTCCGGGTTCTGCCCTACGAGCAGTACTTC
CDR3 protein: CASSFRVLPYEQYF
J gene: TRBJ2-7
clone size: NA
D gene: NA
V gene: TRBV11-2

CDR3 DNA: TGTGCCAGCAGTGAGCACAGGGAAAAACTGTTTTTT
CDR3 protein: CASSEHREKLFF
J gene: TRBJ1-4
clone size: few
D gene: NA
V gene: TRBV6-1

CDR3 DNA: TGTGCCAGCAGCCCGGCTAGCGGGGCCTACGAGCAGTACTTC
CDR3 protein: CASSPASGAYEQYF
J gene: TRBJ2-7
clone size: once
D gene: TRBD2
V gene: TRBV9